Included here is one T cell receptor (beta chain) sequence, with context. This sample was taken from a study of blood T cell repertoires in COVID-19. Study overall: Samples of COVID-19 (acute and convalescent) were obtained from the United States, Italy and Spain. PBMCs, B-cell-depleted T cells, or T cells were the source of the cDNA or gDNA that made up the material.

V was clipped by 7 bases and J by 0 bases, with 11 bases between them. Germline V gene lookup returns CDR1 SGHTA and CDR2 FQGNSA. The CDR3 loop spans 14 amino acids. Methods used by the authors: For nucleated cells, counts were estimated from reference gene primer amplification. The table came from immunoSEQ multiplex PCR; TCRdb's copy has only in-frame clones and leaves some out. The V and J calls and clone size come from that table; D and trimming were worked out from the DNA. The sample consists of about 100,000 clones, about 86% of them appearing once. Sequenced sample: peripheral blood. This receptor was obtained from a woman older than 75 with active or convalescent COVID-19. The V and J genes are TRBV7-2 and TRBJ2-3, with unresolved D. As DNA, the CDR3 is TGTGCCAGCACCCCTTTCCCTAGCACAGATACGCAGTATTTT. This sequence encodes CASTPFPSTDTQYF.